Presented here are 10 T cell receptor beta chains from one specimen sequenced in a study of CD8+ T cells in alopecia areata. In each case, RNA was isolated and then reverse transcribed into cDNA as the sequencing template. Here immunoSEQ multiplex PCR was the method, and the copy in TCRdb shows in-frame clones only, minus some. Of around 29,000 clones listed, roughly 80% are singletons. Specimen: NKG2D-low CD8+ T cells sorted from blood. These receptors were collected from a human donor with alopecia areata.

The CDR3 loop reads CASSDSIGSEVLTF. The CDR3, as DNA: TGTGCCAGCAGTGACTCGATCGGGTCCGAGGTCCTGACTTTC. This chain links TRBV6-4 with TRBJ2-6; D gene uncertain. The V end was cut by 0 bases, the J end by 13 bases, with 13 bases between. This CDR3 has 14 amino acids. From germline, CDR1 is MRHNA and CDR2 SNTAGT.

The chain has TRBV6-4 and TRBJ2-3, with 11 bases that match TRBD1. The germline V gene has CDR1 MRHNA and CDR2 SNTAGT. The V gene end was trimmed by 0 bases and the J gene end by 5 bases; junction bases not matched to a gene: 1. The CDR3 is 15 residues long. CDR3 coding DNA: TGTGCCAGCAGTGACTCCGGGACAGGGGGAGATACGCAGTATTTT. Encoded protein: CASSDSGTGGDTQYF.

This clone is judged medium-sized. This rearrangement joins TRBV29-1 to TRBJ2-7, with a possible D match to TRBD2 (6 bases). Germline-derived CDR1 and CDR2 are SQVTM and ANQGSEA. With 5 bases removed from V and 5 bases from J, the gap between germline ends came to 13 bases. The length of the CDR3 is 12 residues. CDR3 in amino acids: CSVRTGDHEQYF. The DNA of the CDR3 is TGCAGCGTTCGAACGGGGGACCACGAGCAGTACTTC.

This sequence joins TRBV5-4 and TRBJ2-1, with TRBD1 matching 7 bases. CDR3 length equals 14 residues. V gave up 0 bases and J gave up 7 bases; unmatched junction bases: 4. Germline CDR1 is SGHNT and CDR2 is YYREEE (reference sequence). CDR3 loop: CASSLETGWNEQFF. The DNA for the CDR3 is TGTGCCAGCAGCTTGGAGACAGGGTGGAATGAGCAGTTCTTC.

This chain joins TRBV7-9 and TRBJ2-7; 8 bases map to TRBD2. The V gene end was trimmed by 3 bases and the J gene end by 0 bases; junction bases not matched to a gene: 4. The CDR3 sequence is 15 residues long. The germline V gene has CDR1 SEHNR and CDR2 FQNEAQ (reference sequence). CDR3 DNA sequence: TGTGCCAGCAGCTTGGGACTAGGGGGCTCCTACGAGCAGTACTTC. Encoded protein: CASSLGLGGSYEQYF.

V and J are TRBV28 and TRBJ2-1; D is unresolved. The V end lost 3 bases, the J end lost 0 bases, and 9 bases lay between the germline ends. This CDR3 has 15 residues. Germline V gene data show CDR1 as MDHEN and CDR2 as SYDVKM. The CDR3 sequence is CASSLGITSYNEQFF. CDR3 in DNA: TGTGCCAGCAGTTTGGGGATTACCTCCTACAATGAGCAGTTCTTC.

The chain joins TRBV28 to TRBJ1-1, with D possibly being TRBD1 (6 bases). Trimming removed 10 bases from V and 5 bases from J, with 17 bases in between. Germline lookup yields CDR1 MDHEN and CDR2 SYDVKM. The CDR3 totals 13 residues. CDR3 region: CAIAQGSRTEAFF. The CDR3 nucleotides are TGTGCCATCGCACAGGGTAGTAGAACTGAAGCTTTCTTT.

V gene TRBV27 combines with J gene TRBJ1-6; D perhaps matches TRBD1 (5 bases). CDR3 length equals 14 residues. The germline V gene has CDR1 MNHEY and CDR2 SMNVEV (reference sequence). V lost 3 bases and J lost 7, with 10 bases in between. The CDR3 spells CASSFGTENSPLHF. The CDR3, as DNA: TGTGCCAGCAGTTTCGGGACCGAAAATTCACCCCTCCACTTT.

The chain carries TRBV7-8 and TRBJ1-1, with 7 positions matching TRBD1. The CDR3 has 13 amino acids. In germline, CDR1 is SGHVS, CDR2 FQNEAQ. Trimming took 8 bases from V and 4 from J; bases not matched to a gene: 7. The CDR3 nucleotides read TGTGCCAGCTTCGGTTCAGGGGGCACTGAAGCTTTCTTT. This translates into CASFGSGGTEAFF.

The chain uses TRBV27 and TRBJ2-7, with D possibly called TRBD1 or TRBD2 (6 bases each). Trimming stripped 5 bases from V and 2 bases from J, with 13 bases between. The CDR3 totals 14 residues. Germline CDR1 MNHEY, CDR2 SMNVEV (reference sequence). CDR3 in amino acids: CASSKQGRTYEQYF. The CDR3, as DNA: TGTGCCAGCAGTAAGCAGGGGAGGACCTACGAGCAGTACTTC.